These 32 T cell receptor beta chains originate from one sample sequenced in a study of T cells after posttransplantation cyclophosphamide. The repertoire was sequenced with immunoSEQ multiplex PCR; TCRdb's copy has only in-frame clones and lacks some. The table lists over 3,500 clones, 75% to 85% of them singletons. Cyclophosphamide on days +3 and +4 followed busulfan-fludarabine conditioning and a marrow graft. Sequenced here: PBMCs, sampled after allogeneic stem cell transplant with posttransplant cyclophosphamide. The receptor set was obtained from a male patient in his thirties or forties who received an allogeneic stem cell transplant from a related donor, was CMV-positive, and had acute and chronic GVHD. Some T cells may be provided by the graft donor.

V and J are TRBV18 and TRBJ2-7; unclear D gene. Per the germline V gene, CDR1 is KGHSH and CDR2 is LQKENI. Trimming took off 1 base at V and 4 bases at J, with 8 bases between the two ends. This CDR3 region has 13 residues. Here the CDR3 DNA reads TGTGCCAGCTCACCACGGCGCGGATACGAGCAGTACTTC. This translates into CASSPRRGYEQYF.

The chain has TRBV7-9 and TRBJ2-7, with D possibly being TRBD2 (6 bases). V dropped 1 base and J dropped 1 base, with 8 bases sitting between them. CDR1 is SEHNR, CDR2 FQNEAQ, per germline (reference sequence). The CDR3 is 14 residues long. In DNA, the CDR3 is TGTGCCAGCAGCTTAGTGGAGGGTTCCTACGAGCAGTACTTC. Its translation: CASSLVEGSYEQYF.

The V and J genes are TRBV29-1 and TRBJ2-2, with D maybe TRBD2 (6 bases). Germline assignment: CDR1 SQVTM and CDR2 ANQGSEA. V was trimmed by 6 bases and J by 1 base, leaving 9 bases between them. This CDR3 is 13 amino acids long. The CDR3 reads CSVRDGNTGELFF. The DNA of the CDR3 is TGCAGCGTGCGGGACGGGAACACCGGGGAGCTGTTTTTT.

In regard to this clone: One end of the junction varies from germline; a read error may be responsible. Other nucleotide sequences from this sample produce the same CDR3. The rearrangement uses TRBV6-1 and TRBJ2-7, with 8 bases that match TRBD1. Germline CDR1 and CDR2: MNHNS and SASEGT. The CDR3 length is 15 residues. The CDR3 DNA is TGTGCCAGCAAATTGGAACCAGGGGGCATCTACGAACAGTACTTC. Protein sequence: CASKLEPGGIYEQYF.

CDR3 nucleotides: TGTGCCAGCAGTGCCGTGTTGGGGGGAGAAGCTTTCTTT. Translating it yields CASSAVLGGEAFF. The genes are TRBV6-5 and TRBJ1-1, with D maybe TRBD1 (5 bases). CDR3 length: 13 amino acids. The V and J ends lost 5 bases and 8 bases respectively, with 15 bases between them. Germline lookup yields CDR1 MNHEY and CDR2 SVGAGI.

The rearrangement links TRBV27 to TRBJ1-1, with 8 nucleotides matching TRBD1. This CDR3 comprises 15 residues. V shed 3 bases and J 1 base; nucleotides not matched to a gene: 4. CDR1 is MNHEY, CDR2 SMNVEV, per germline (reference sequence). For the CDR3, the DNA is TGTGCCAGCAGTTTTTGGACAGGGCCGAACACTGAAGCTTTCTTT. Translating it yields CASSFWTGPNTEAFF.

The chain couples TRBV5-1 to TRBJ1-6, with D perhaps TRBD1 (6 bases). Germline V CDR1 and CDR2: SGHRS, YFSETQ. The CDR3 sequence is 16 residues long. Trimming shortened V by 3 bases and J by 6 bases, and 16 bases separated the two germline ends. CDR3 DNA sequence: TGCGCCAGCAGCTCACAGGGTGGCGATATTAATTCACCCCTCCACTTT. Its protein is CASSSQGGDINSPLHF.

V usage is TRBV27 and J usage is TRBJ2-5; 7 bases align to TRBD2. With 5 bases clipped from V and 5 bases from J, the junction kept 23 bases outside the gene matches. From germline, CDR1 is MNHEY and CDR2 SMNVEV (reference sequence). The CDR3 covers 19 residues. CDR3 bases: TGTGCCAGCAGTCCCCATGGGGCTAAACTAGCGATTAGAGGGGAGACCCAGTACTTC. Translating it yields CASSPHGAKLAIRGETQYF.

The V and J genes are TRBV7-9 and TRBJ2-2; 8 positions agree with TRBD2. This CDR3 is built from 16 residues. The germline V gene has CDR1 SEHNR and CDR2 FQNEAQ (reference sequence). The V and J ends lost 3 bases and 6 bases, in that order; junction bases with no gene match: 9. CDR3 sequence: CASSFTGTSNAGELFF. CDR3 coding DNA: TGTGCCAGCAGCTTCACCGGGACTAGTAACGCCGGGGAGCTGTTTTTT.

The rearrangement links TRBV16 to TRBJ1-2; 7 nucleotides agree with TRBD1. The CDR3 contains 16 residues. The V segment lost 0 bases and the J segment 7 bases; nucleotides outside the gene matches: 11. Germline CDR1 KGHSY, CDR2 FQNENV. The DNA of the CDR3 is TGTGCCAGCAGCCAATCGAGGGAAGGGGGCGATTCTGGCTACACCTTC. It specifies CASSQSREGGDSGYTF.

This clone showed up just once. This chain joins TRBV7-8 and TRBJ1-1, with 7 bases matching TRBD1. The CDR3 consists of 13 residues. The germline V gene encodes CDR1 SGHVS and CDR2 FQNEAQ. V was pared by 5 bases and J by 7 bases, with 7 bases of the junction left unmatched. The CDR3 loop is CASSGGTDLEAFF. The CDR3 DNA sequence: TGTGCCAGCAGCGGGGGGACAGACCTTGAAGCTTTCTTT.

The sample holds one count of this clone. This chain links TRBV11-3 with TRBJ2-7; 7 bases align to TRBD1. CDR1 and CDR2 from the germline V gene are SGHNT and YENEEA. V was clipped by 0 bases and J by 4 bases; unmatched bases: 3. The CDR3 spans 14 residues. The CDR3 region has the DNA TGTGCCAGCAGCTTAGACAGGGGGTCATACGAGCAGTACTTC. Encoded protein: CASSLDRGSYEQYF.

The chain recombines TRBV19 with TRBJ1-2; 10 bases are shared with TRBD1. The CDR3 sequence is 13 residues long. Germline CDR1 reads LNHDA; CDR2 reads SQIVND (reference sequence). The junction had 4 bases not matched to a gene; V was cut back by 8 bases and J by 4 bases. CDR3 in amino acids: CASEGQGFYGYTF. The CDR3 DNA follows: TGTGCCAGTGAGGGACAGGGGTTCTATGGCTACACCTTC.

The rearrangement joins TRBV30 to TRBJ1-3; D ambiguous. CDR1 and CDR2 from the germline V gene are GTSNPN and SVGIG (reference sequence). CDR3 length: 14 residues. V dropped 0 bases and J dropped 1 base, with 7 bases sitting between them. CDR3 sequence (DNA): TGTGCCTGGAGTGTAAGAGCTTCTGGAAACACCATATATTTT. This codes for CAWSVRASGNTIYF.

This clone was detected a few times. The rearrangement joins TRBV19 to TRBJ1-5; D perhaps matches TRBD1 (5 bases). The CDR3 extends over 18 amino acids. Germline lookup yields CDR1 LNHDA and CDR2 SQIVND (reference sequence). The V end lost 1 base, the J end lost 3 bases, and 19 bases lay between the germline ends. The CDR3 loop reads CASSIAARGGAHNQPQHF. The CDR3 region has the DNA TGTGCCAGTAGTATAGCAGCGCGTGGCGGGGCCCACAATCAGCCCCAGCATTTT.

This clone has only a few counts. The CDR3 reads CASSIGQGRGELFF. CDR3 nucleotide sequence: TGTGCCAGTAGTATAGGCCAGGGTAGAGGGGAGCTGTTTTTT. V and J are TRBV19 and TRBJ2-2, with a tentative D call TRBD1 (5 bases). This CDR3 region has 14 residues. CDR1 is LNHDA, CDR2 SQIVND, per germline (reference sequence). The V end lost 1 base, the J end lost 8 bases, and 11 bases lay between the germline ends.

The chain has TRBV6-5 and TRBJ2-5, with D maybe TRBD1 (5 bases). Trimming left V 2 bases short and J 5 bases short, with 15 bases between. CDR3 length: 15 amino acids. The germline V gene has CDR1 MNHEY and CDR2 SVGAGI. CDR3 loop: CASSYGSRVYETQYF. DNA of the CDR3: TGTGCCAGCAGTTACGGGTCCAGGGTTTATGAGACCCAGTACTTC.

The genes are TRBV2 and TRBJ2-2; 7 bases align to TRBD2. CDR1 is SNHLY, CDR2 FYNNEI, per germline. V was pared by 7 bases and J by 1 base, with 6 bases of the junction left unmatched. This CDR3 has 15 amino acids. The CDR3 coding sequence is TGTGCCAGCACCTCCCGGGGGGTGAACACCGGGGAGCTGTTTTTT. Amino acid sequence: CASTSRGVNTGELFF.

This chain uses TRBV19 with TRBJ1-4; D not resolved. V was pared by 5 bases and J by 7 bases, with 11 bases between. This CDR3 region has 13 residues. The germline CDR1 and CDR2 sequences are LNHDA and SQIVND (reference sequence). The CDR3 region is CASSRQAPEKLFF. DNA for the CDR3: TGTGCCAGTAGTCGTCAGGCCCCTGAAAAACTGTTTTTT.

The J gene is TRBJ2-1, the V gene TRBV9, with a possible D match to TRBD2 (5 bases). V was clipped by 0 bases and J by 4 bases, with 11 bases between them. The CDR3 length is 15 residues. Germline CDR1 SGDLS, CDR2 YYNGEE. The CDR3 reads CASSVDSRGYNEQFF. CDR3 nucleotides: TGTGCCAGCAGCGTAGATAGTAGAGGGTACAATGAGCAGTTCTTC.

The J gene is TRBJ1-1, the V gene TRBV9; 8 positions agree with TRBD1. Trimming cost V 5 bases and J 1 base; bases outside gene matches: 4. Germline loops: CDR1 SGDLS, CDR2 YYNGEE. CDR3 length: 14 amino acids. The chain's CDR3 is CASSLGTGNTEAFF. The CDR3 DNA follows: TGTGCCAGCAGTTTAGGGACAGGGAACACTGAAGCTTTCTTT.

The V call is TRBV2, the J call TRBJ2-3; a weak D match, TRBD2 (6 bases). Germline CDR1 and CDR2: SNHLY and FYNNEI. The CDR3 runs 15 residues. Trimming pared 5 bases from V and 6 bases from J, leaving 18 bases between. CDR3 bases: TGTGCCAGCAGTCGGTACGGAGGGGCGGTCGATACGCAGTATTTT. This gives the protein CASSRYGGAVDTQYF.

The V and J genes are TRBV4-3 and TRBJ2-7; 12 nucleotides line up with TRBD2. The CDR3 covers 20 residues. The trim removed 0 bases at V and 4 bases at J, leaving 16 bases unmatched. CDR1 and CDR2 (germline): LGHNA, YSLEER. The CDR3 DNA follows: TGCGCCAGCAGCCAAGAGATTCGCGCACTAGCGGGAGGTGGCAAGTACGAGCAGTACTTC. It codes for CASSQEIRALAGGGKYEQYF.

This chain joins TRBV29-1 and TRBJ2-7; 11 bases agree with TRBD1. Unmatched junction bases numbered 12, after V lost 5 bases and J lost 6 bases. The CDR3 covers 15 residues. Germline CDR1 is SQVTM and CDR2 is ANQGSEA. The CDR3 DNA sequence: TGCAGCGTTTCTCCCGCCGGGACAGGGGGGTTCGAGCAGTACTTC. Translated, it gives CSVSPAGTGGFEQYF.

The chain has TRBV5-6 and TRBJ2-7; 12 bases agree with TRBD2. Germline CDR1 and CDR2: SGHDT and YYEEEE. V dropped 4 bases and J dropped 3; count of bases not matched to a gene: 5. The CDR3 loop spans 15 amino acids. Here the CDR3 reads CASSGGLAGHYEQYF. The DNA of the CDR3 is TGTGCCAGCAGCGGGGGACTAGCGGGCCACTACGAGCAGTACTTC.

CDR3 nucleotide sequence: TGTGCCAGCAGTGTCGAGGAGGGCAATCAGCCCCAGCATTTT. Protein: CASSVEEGNQPQHF. The chain employs TRBV6-1 and TRBJ1-5, with D hard to call. V lost 4 bases and J lost 2, with 9 bases in between. Germline V gene data show CDR1 as MNHNS and CDR2 as SASEGT. The CDR3 extends over 14 amino acids.

This clone is classed as medium-sized. V gene TRBV6-1 combines with J gene TRBJ1-3; 7 positions match TRBD1. J lost 4 bases, V lost 4 bases, and 7 bases had no gene match. The CDR3 has 15 amino acids. The germline CDR1 and CDR2 sequences are MNHNS and SASEGT. The CDR3 is CASSGQGVEGNTIYF. The CDR3 DNA reads as TGTGCCAGCAGTGGCCAGGGGGTGGAAGGAAACACCATATATTTT.

Written as DNA, the CDR3 is TGTGCCAGTAGTATAGCGGGACAGGGGGCTTACGAGCAGTACTTC. Amino acids: CASSIAGQGAYEQYF. The chain links TRBV19 to TRBJ2-7, with 12 positions matching TRBD1. The V and J ends lost 1 base and 4 bases, in that order; junction bases with no gene match: 2. CDR1 LNHDA and CDR2 SQIVND come from the germline V gene (reference sequence). There are 15 residues in the CDR3.

The chain links TRBV11-3 to TRBJ1-6; D is perhaps TRBD1 (5 bases). The CDR3 loop spans 12 amino acids. The germline V gene encodes CDR1 SGHNT and CDR2 YENEEA. The V end was cut by 3 bases, the J end by 14 bases, with 11 bases between. CDR3 in DNA: TGTGCCAGCAGCTTGCAGGGTAGGGCCCTCCACTTT. This gives the protein CASSLQGRALHF.

The genes are TRBV6-5 and TRBJ2-7, with TRBD2 matching over 11 bases. The germline V gene encodes CDR1 MNHEY and CDR2 SVGAGI. J gave up 6 bases and V 5 bases, and 6 bases lay outside the gene matches. This CDR3 region has 14 residues. CDR3 region: CASSAGTSGLEQYF. The DNA for the CDR3 is TGTGCCAGCAGTGCCGGGACTAGCGGTCTCGAGCAGTACTTC.

The rearrangement joins TRBV19 to TRBJ1-2; 11 nucleotides match TRBD1. Germline V gene sequence: CDR1 LNHDA, CDR2 SQIVND (reference sequence). The CDR3 is 15 residues long. Trimming cost V 4 bases and J 4 bases; bases outside gene matches: 5. The CDR3 bases are TGTGCCAGTAGTACCCGGGACAGGGGGGGCTATGGCTACACCTTC. This gives the protein CASSTRDRGGYGYTF.

This clone occurred once. The CDR3 here is CASSPVGEMNEQFF. CDR3 coding DNA: TGTGCCAGCAGCCCAGTCGGGGAGATGAATGAGCAGTTCTTC. The rearrangement links TRBV13 to TRBJ2-1; perhaps TRBD2 as D (5 bases). Germline CDR1 is PRHDT and CDR2 is FYEKMQ (reference sequence). The CDR3 is 14 residues long. Trimming removed 5 bases at V and 7 bases at J, with 15 bases between.